A selection of T cell receptor beta chains follows, all from one sample in a study of blood T cell repertoires in COVID-19. Libraries were prepared by immunoSEQ multiplex PCR; TCRdb keeps only in-frame clonotypes and omits some of them. The sample records over 200,000 clones, more than 80% being singletons. The specimen sequenced was peripheral blood. Receptors were obtained from a man aged 30 to 45 who had recovered from COVID-19. The CDR3 runs from the conserved cysteine through the conserved F or W. Fields, in order: D gene, clone size, J gene, V gene, CDR3 protein, CDR3 DNA. The D gene is left open where the match is weak. The size entry is marked missing in some rows and otherwise reads once, few, many or a size class.

-	-	TRBJ1-4	TRBV6-5	CASSYSFTGYNEKLFF	TGTGCCAGCAGTTACTCGTTTACAGGGTATAATGAAAAACTGTTTTTT
-	-	TRBJ1-5	TRBV6-2/TRBV6-3	CASSYSMEVTRFDQPQHF	TGTGCCAGCAGTTACTCGATGGAGGTTACAAGGTTTGATCAGCCCCAGCATTTT
-	-	TRBJ2-5	TRBV6-5	CATVRKVPETQYF	TGTGCCACTGTCAGGAAGGTTCCAGAGACCCAGTACTTC
-	-	TRBJ2-3	TRBV7-9	CASSLGLARGTDTQYF	TGTGCCAGCAGCTTAGGGCTAGCTAGGGGGACAGATACGCAGTATTTT
TRBD1	once	TRBJ2-5	TRBV18	CASSPGTDQETQYF	TGTGCCAGCTCACCGGGGACAGACCAAGAGACCCAGTACTTC
TRBD2	few	TRBJ2-7	TRBV7-8	CASSLSGTSYEQYF	TGTGCCAGCAGCCTCTCCGGGACTAGCTACGAGCAGTACTTC
TRBD1	-	TRBJ1-2	TRBV6-5	CASSPPQGDYGYTF	TGTGCCAGCAGTCCCCCCCAGGGGGACTATGGCTACACCTTC
-	-	TRBJ1-5	TRBV20-1	CSASRQVNQPQHF	TGCAGTGCTAGTCGGCAGGTCAATCAGCCCCAGCATTTT
TRBD1	-	TRBJ2-1	TRBV2	CASSPRTGWGEQFF	TGTGCCAGCAGTCCTCGGACAGGGTGGGGTGAGCAGTTCTTC
TRBD1	-	TRBJ2-7	TRBV6-5	CASTRDRGQNEQYF	TGTGCCAGCACCCGGGACAGGGGTCAGAACGAGCAGTACTTC
-	-	TRBJ2-7	TRBV9	CASSYGGTDYEQYF	TGTGCCAGCAGTTATGGCGGGACAGACTACGAGCAGTACTTC
TRBD1	-	TRBJ1-4	TRBV4-1	CASSPLHRGTNEKLFF	TGCGCCAGCAGCCCACTCCACAGGGGAACTAATGAAAAACTGTTTTTT
-	-	TRBJ2-5	TRBV6-1	CASSEAPGIQETQYF	TGTGCCAGCAGTGAAGCGCCGGGGATCCAAGAGACCCAGTACTTC
TRBD2	-	TRBJ2-1	TRBV5-1	CASSSLAGGHNEQFF	TGCGCCAGCAGCTCACTAGCGGGGGGTCACAATGAGCAGTTCTTC
TRBD1	-	TRBJ1-5	TRBV5-6	CASSFSGQGGQPQHF	TGTGCCAGCAGCTTTTCGGGACAGGGAGGTCAGCCCCAGCATTTT
TRBD2	-	TRBJ2-2	TRBV2	CASSRTSGGVGELFF	TGTGCCAGCAGTAGGACTAGCGGGGGGGTCGGGGAGCTGTTTTTT
-	-	TRBJ2-3	TRBV14	CASSQEGRWDTQYF	TGTGCCAGCAGCCAAGAGGGGAGGTGGGATACGCAGTATTTT
TRBD1	-	TRBJ1-1	TRBV6-4	CASSDSRTGRTEAFF	TGTGCCAGCAGTGACTCCAGGACAGGGCGAACTGAAGCTTTCTTT
TRBD1	-	TRBJ2-5	TRBV3-1/TRBV3-2	CASSHGQGYQETQYF	TGTGCCAGCAGCCATGGACAGGGGTACCAAGAGACCCAGTACTTC
-	-	TRBJ1-5	TRBV6-2/TRBV6-3	CASSALAQAQPQHF	TGTGCCAGCAGTGCCCTGGCGCAGGCGCAGCCCCAGCATTTT
-	-	TRBJ1-3	TRBV30	CAWTYRAHSGNTIYF	TGTGCCTGGACATACAGGGCTCATTCTGGAAACACCATATATTTT
TRBD1	-	TRBJ1-2	TRBV4-2	CASSAETQGASGYTF	TGTGCCAGCAGCGCCGAGACACAGGGGGCCTCTGGCTACACCTTC
-	once	TRBJ2-7	TRBV9	CASSVELAYGEQYF	TGTGCCAGCAGCGTAGAACTAGCCTACGGCGAGCAGTACTTC
-	-	TRBJ1-6	TRBV7-9	CASSLGPGVGSPLHF	TGTGCCAGCAGCTTAGGCCCAGGGGTGGGATCACCCCTCCACTTT
-	once	TRBJ1-2	TRBV6-1	CASILNYGYTF	TGTGCCAGCATACTTAACTATGGCTACACCTTC
-	-	TRBJ1-5	TRBV10-3	CAISQPGGLGQPQHF	TGTGCCATCAGTCAGCCGGGGGGTCTAGGTCAGCCCCAGCATTTT
TRBD2	-	TRBJ2-2	TRBV7-6	CASSHSSGAPFGELFF	TGTGCCAGCAGTCATTCTAGCGGGGCGCCCTTCGGGGAGCTGTTTTTT
TRBD1	-	TRBJ1-3	TRBV7-9	CASSSTGGSGNTIYF	TGTGCCAGCAGCTCGACAGGGGGGTCTGGAAACACCATATATTTT
TRBD2	-	TRBJ2-7	TRBV11-3	CASNLSGGGASLWSYEQYF	TGTGCCAGCAACCTTAGCGGCGGGGGGGCTTCCCTATGGTCCTACGAGCAGTACTTC
TRBD1	-	TRBJ1-4	TRBV12-3/TRBV12-4	CASSLGQGEKLFF	TGTGCCAGCAGTTTGGGACAGGGTGAAAAACTGTTTTTT
TRBD1	once	TRBJ2-3	TRBV5-1	CASSPHRGQGPDTQYF	TGCGCCAGCAGCCCCCACAGAGGACAGGGCCCAGATACGCAGTATTTT
-	-	TRBJ2-6	TRBV6-5	CASAGGSSGANVLTF	TGTGCCAGCGCGGGTGGTAGCTCTGGGGCCAACGTCCTGACTTTC
-	-	TRBJ2-4	TRBV30	CAWSDPWGRAKNIQYF	TGTGCCTGGAGCGACCCCTGGGGGAGGGCCAAAAACATTCAGTACTTC
TRBD2	-	TRBJ2-5	TRBV5-1	CASSLLASGQETQYF	TGCGCCAGCAGCTTGTTAGCTAGCGGACAAGAGACCCAGTACTTC
TRBD1	once	TRBJ1-4	TRBV27	CASRAGTGGLNEKLFF	TGTGCCAGCAGGGCGGGCACAGGGGGTCTTAATGAAAAACTGTTTTTT
-	-	TRBJ1-1	TRBV6-2/TRBV6-3	CASSPPGVNTEAFF	TGTGCCAGCAGCCCCCCCGGGGTGAACACTGAAGCTTTCTTT
-	-	TRBJ2-1	TRBV9	CASSGDQGGEDYNEQFF	TGTGCCAGCAGCGGAGACCAGGGGGGAGAGGACTACAATGAGCAGTTCTTC
TRBD1	few	TRBJ2-3	TRBV6-4	CASSVDRGGTDTQYF	TGTGCCAGCAGTGTGGACAGGGGGGGCACAGATACGCAGTATTTT
-	-	TRBJ1-2	TRBV27	CASSLRGYGYTF	TGTGCCAGCAGTTTAAGAGGCTATGGCTACACCTTC
TRBD1	-	TRBJ1-6	TRBV5-6	CASSMDRGRHSPLHF	TGTGCCAGCAGCATGGACAGGGGGAGGCATTCACCCCTCCACTTT
TRBD2	-	TRBJ2-1	TRBV7-8	CASSLDFEAGGPNEQFF	TGTGCCAGCAGCTTGGACTTCGAAGCGGGGGGGCCAAATGAGCAGTTCTTC
-	-	TRBJ1-2	TRBV11-2	CASGEQGVYGYTF	TGTGCCAGTGGGGAACAGGGTGTGTATGGCTACACCTTC
-	-	TRBJ2-3	TRBV9	CASSVGADTQYF	TGTGCCAGCAGCGTAGGCGCAGATACGCAGTATTTT
TRBD2	few	TRBJ2-3	TRBV4-3	CASSYGRDRWGTDTQYF	TGCGCCAGCAGTTACGGGAGGGATCGATGGGGCACAGATACGCAGTATTTT
TRBD2	few	TRBJ2-3	TRBV11-2	CASSLQRGGDGTDTQYF	TGTGCCAGCAGCTTACAACGGGGGGGCGACGGCACAGATACGCAGTATTTT
-	few	TRBJ2-3	TRBV5-1	CASSLTGDRDTQYF	TGCGCCAGCAGCTTAACGGGGGACAGAGATACGCAGTATTTT
TRBD2	-	TRBJ2-2	TRBV5-4	CASSLGPSGGNIGELFF	TGTGCCAGCAGCTTGGGGCCTAGCGGGGGGAACATCGGGGAGCTGTTTTTT
-	-	TRBJ1-1	TRBV6-5	CASSPHLGEGAFF	TGTGCCAGCAGCCCCCATCTCGGTGAGGGAGCTTTCTTT
-	-	TRBJ1-2	TRBV30	CAWNAGSSLNYGYTF	TGTGCCTGGAATGCGGGTTCCTCCCTTAACTATGGCTACACCTTC